This passage covers 28 T cell receptor beta chains from one sample sequenced in a study of cytomegalovirus exposure and HLA in healthy donors. Researchers ran the PCR with 60 Vbeta and 13 Jbeta primers. This table comes from immunoSEQ multiplex PCR, and its TCRdb copy is limited to in-frame clones, with some not included. Found here are roughly 200,000 clones, roughly 79% of them singletons; the top ten hold 1.5% to 2%. Source material: PBMCs. These receptors came from a man younger than 45 in good health and CMV-seronegative.

This clone has just a few counts. The rearrangement uses TRBV6-1 and TRBJ2-7; tentative D call: TRBD1 (5 bases). Germline-derived CDR1 and CDR2 are MNHNS and SASEGT. This CDR3 region has 13 residues. Trimming pared 8 bases from V and 2 bases from J, leaving 13 bases between. CDR3 loop: CASLRETPYEQYF. For the CDR3, the DNA is TGTGCCAGCCTCAGGGAAACCCCCTACGAGCAGTACTTC.

Details on this clone: The junction differs from germline at one of its ends, possibly a read error. The CDR3 here is CSAPTGGTWHF. The CDR3 nucleotides read TGCAGTGCTCCTACAGGGGGAACGTGGCACTTC. The chain links TRBV20-1 to TRBJ2-5, with 8 bases that match TRBD1. The germline V gene encodes CDR1 DFQATT and CDR2 SNEGSKA (reference sequence). CDR3 length: 11 residues.

The V call is TRBV13, the J call TRBJ2-7, with 13 bases aligning to TRBD2. CDR3 length: 15 amino acids. Germline trimming cut 7 bases from V and 4 bases from J; bases unmatched to any gene: 7. The germline CDR1 and CDR2 sequences are PRHDT and FYEKMQ (reference sequence). This chain's CDR3 is CASTRRTSGSYEQYF. The CDR3 coding sequence is TGTGCCAGCACCCGTCGGACTAGCGGGAGTTACGAGCAGTACTTC.

This chain uses TRBV11-2 with TRBJ1-4; D may be TRBD1 (5 bases). V lost 7 bases to trimming and J lost 7 bases, with 7 bases between them. The CDR3 loop spans 11 amino acids. Germline assignment: CDR1 SGHAT and CDR2 FQNNGV. The CDR3 here is CASTQGEKLFF. For the CDR3, the DNA is TGTGCCAGCACCCAGGGTGAAAAACTGTTTTTT.

DNA for the CDR3: TGTGCCAGCAGTCGTGGACTTAGCAATCAGCCCCAGCATTTT. This gives the protein CASSRGLSNQPQHF. This chain connects TRBV28 to TRBJ1-5; D call uncertain. Trimming cost V 5 bases and J 0 bases, with 8 bases left between them. The CDR3 covers 14 residues. Per the germline V gene, CDR1 is MDHEN and CDR2 is SYDVKM. The whole variable domain, filled in from reference TRBV28 and TRBJ1-5, reads DVKVTQSSRYLVKRTGEKVFLECVQDMDHENMFWYRQDPGLGLRLIYFSYDVKMKEKGDIPEGYSVSREKKERFSLILESASTNQTSMYLCASSRGLSNQPQHFGDGTRLSIL.

This clone was detected once. The V and J genes are TRBV6-8 and TRBJ2-2; TRBD2 aligns across 10 bases. CDR3 length: 15 amino acids. Germline CDR1 and CDR2: MNHGY and SAAAGT. V lost 5 bases and J lost 5; bases outside the gene matches: 5. In DNA form, the CDR3 reads TGTGCCAGCAGTGAACTAGCGGGAAAGACCGGGGAGCTGTTTTTT. Encoded protein: CASSELAGKTGELFF.

As DNA, the CDR3 is TGTGCCAGCATGGGCAACTCTGGGGCCAACGTCCTGACTTTC. Protein: CASMGNSGANVLTF. The V and J genes are TRBV2 and TRBJ2-6, with D unclear. The CDR3 covers 14 residues. Trimming took 7 bases from V and 0 from J, leaving 7 bases between them. The germline V gene has CDR1 SNHLY and CDR2 FYNNEI.

This clone was seen more than once but under ten times. The J gene is TRBJ2-3, the V gene TRBV10-3; 10 bases align to TRBD2. CDR1 and CDR2 (germline): ENHRY, SYGVKD. There are 15 residues in the CDR3. Trimming removed 9 bases from V and 4 bases from J; junction bases left unmatched: 10. The CDR3 coding sequence is TGTGCCATAAGAGCGGGAGGGCCGGAGTCAGATACGCAGTATTTT. Protein: CAIRAGGPESDTQYF.

A word on this clone: The DNA is left out, because the CDR3 cannot be placed on it with certainty; the CDR3 is given as TCRdb lists it. The genes are TRBV28 and TRBJ2-7; the table's D call, TRBD1, was not checked against the DNA. CDR1 is MDHEN and CDR2 is SYDVKM in the germline V gene. The CDR3 length equals 16 residues, ends included. The CDR3 spells CASSFGPGVPSYEQYF.

V and J are TRBV6-5 and TRBJ1-2; 10 nucleotides agree with TRBD1. Trimming removed 5 bases from V and 2 bases from J; junction bases left unmatched: 5. CDR1 MNHEY and CDR2 SVGAGI come from the germline V gene. The CDR3 loop spans 15 amino acids. The CDR3 spells CASSAPGQGNYGYTF. CDR3 coding DNA: TGTGCCAGCAGTGCCCCGGGACAGGGGAACTATGGCTACACCTTC.

The chain carries TRBV9 and TRBJ2-7, with a possible D match to TRBD1 (5 bases). Trimming removed 0 bases at V and 3 bases at J, with 13 bases between. Germline assignment: CDR1 SGDLS and CDR2 YYNGEE. This CDR3 has 15 amino acids. CDR3: CASSVEQGQGYEQYF. The DNA of the CDR3 is TGTGCCAGCAGCGTAGAACAAGGGCAGGGCTACGAGCAGTACTTC.

The CDR3 coding sequence is TGTGCCAGTAGTACCCCCTCGGGAGACACAGATACGCAGTATTTT. This codes for CASSTPSGDTDTQYF. The rearrangement uses TRBV19 and TRBJ2-3; maybe TRBD2 (6 bases). V was shortened by 4 bases and J by 2 bases, with 13 bases between the two germline ends. CDR1 and CDR2 from the germline V gene are LNHDA and SQIVND (reference sequence). This CDR3 spans 15 amino acids.

V is TRBV19 and J is TRBJ2-3; TRBD1 is a possible D gene (6 bases). The CDR3 sequence is 15 residues long. V was pared by 8 bases and J by 6 bases, with 21 bases between. Germline V CDR1 and CDR2: LNHDA, SQIVND (reference sequence). The CDR3 loop is CASGSGEISVDTQYF. CDR3 DNA sequence: TGTGCCAGTGGTTCAGGGGAGATTTCAGTTGATACGCAGTATTTT.

V and J are TRBV10-3 and TRBJ1-1; 10 bases align to TRBD1. Germline V gene sequence: CDR1 ENHRY, CDR2 SYGVKD. Germline trimming cut 10 bases from V and 4 bases from J; bases unmatched to any gene: 15. The CDR3 consists of 16 residues. CDR3 protein: CATGRLTGGSSTEAFF. The CDR3, as DNA: TGTGCCACAGGTCGTTTGACAGGGGGCTCCAGCACTGAAGCTTTCTTT.

The sample holds one count of this clone. The genes are TRBV25-1 and TRBJ2-2; 9 nucleotides agree with TRBD2. Germline V lookup: CDR1 MGHDK, CDR2 SYGVNS. This CDR3 is 17 amino acids long. Losses at the gene ends were 2 bases for V and 4 bases for J; bases not matched to a gene: 8. CDR3 nucleotides: TGTGCCAGCAGTGAACTCAGCGAGCGGGAGGCCACCGGGGAGCTGTTTTTT. Translation gives CASSELSEREATGELFF.

V and J are TRBV5-1 and TRBJ1-1, with D perhaps TRBD1 (5 bases). The germline gives CDR1 SGHRS, CDR2 YFSETQ. V lost 3 bases and J lost 4, with 10 bases in between. The CDR3 consists of 13 residues. The CDR3 DNA is TGCGCCAGCAGCTCGACAGTAGCCACTGAAGCTTTCTTT. Translation: CASSSTVATEAFF.

The rearrangement joins TRBV5-1 to TRBJ2-3; TRBD2 is a possible D gene (6 bases). V lost 0 bases to trimming and J lost 0 bases, with 8 bases between them. This CDR3 spans 15 amino acids. Germline loops: CDR1 SGHRS, CDR2 YFSETQ. This CDR3 reads CASSLDGGSTDTQYF. CDR3 sequence (DNA): TGCGCCAGCAGCTTGGACGGGGGTAGCACAGATACGCAGTATTTT.

The V call is TRBV5-4, the J call TRBJ2-7; 8 nucleotides align to TRBD1. The germline V gene encodes CDR1 SGHNT and CDR2 YYREEE (reference sequence). The V gene end was trimmed by 3 bases and the J gene end by 2 bases; junction bases not matched to a gene: 7. This CDR3 has 15 residues. The CDR3 sequence is CASSSGQGRTYEQYF. CDR3 DNA: TGTGCCAGCAGCTCCGGACAGGGTCGGACCTACGAGCAGTACTTC.

The rearrangement joins TRBV9 to TRBJ2-3; D may be TRBD2 (7 bases). There are 15 residues in the CDR3. Deletions cut 4 bases from V and 6 bases from J, with 18 bases between. In germline, CDR1 is SGDLS, CDR2 YYNGEE. The CDR3 reads CASSLRQAGRDTQYF. The CDR3 nucleotides are TGTGCCAGCAGCCTCCGACAGGCCGGGAGGGATACGCAGTATTTT.

The J gene is TRBJ2-7, the V gene TRBV2; the match to TRBD2 covers 7 bases. J gave up 1 base and V 4 bases, and 4 bases lay outside the gene matches. The CDR3 sequence is 14 residues long. Looked up from germline, CDR1 is SNHLY and CDR2 is FYNNEI. This CDR3 is CASSGRDYSYEQYF. CDR3 in DNA: TGTGCCAGCAGTGGTCGGGACTATTCCTACGAGCAGTACTTC.

V is TRBV5-3 and J is TRBJ2-5, with TRBD1 as a possible D gene (6 bases). TRBV5-3 is flagged as an ORF with uncertain function. V was pared by 2 bases and J by 4 bases, with 21 bases between. This CDR3 has 17 amino acids. The CDR3 nucleotides read TGTGCCAGAAGCTTTACTAAAAGGATGTCCAGGGGAGAGACCCAGTACTTC. Residues: CARSFTKRMSRGETQYF.

The rearrangement links TRBV7-2 to TRBJ1-6; D remains ambiguous. CDR1 is SGHTA, CDR2 FQGNSA, per germline. The CDR3 has 15 residues. With 2 bases removed from V and 7 bases from J, the gap between germline ends came to 12 bases. The chain's CDR3 is CASSLRPEVNSPLHF. In DNA, the CDR3 is TGTGCCAGCAGCTTACGCCCGGAGGTCAATTCACCCCTCCACTTT.

The chain carries TRBV2 and TRBJ2-5; no clear D gene. Germline assignment: CDR1 SNHLY and CDR2 FYNNEI. This CDR3 has 12 amino acids. CDR3 sequence reads: CVKRTAQETQYF. In nucleotides, the CDR3 is TGTGTTAAACGCACAGCTCAAGAGACCCAGTACTTC. The variable domain in full, completed from reference TRBV2 and TRBJ2-5, reads EPEVTQTPSHQVTQMGQEVILRCVPISNHLYFYWYRQILGQKVEFLVSFYNNEISEKSEIFDDQFSVERPDGSNFTLKIRSTKLEDSAMYFCVKRTAQETQYFGPGTRLLVL.

J is TRBJ1-5 and V is TRBV15; D is ambiguous. This CDR3 is 13 amino acids long. V lost 3 bases to trimming and J lost 3 bases, with 6 bases between them. Germline CDR1 LNHNV, CDR2 YYDKDF (reference sequence). The CDR3 region has the DNA TGTGCCACCAGCAGGGGCCACAATCAGCCCCAGCATTTT. It yields the protein CATSRGHNQPQHF. Using reference TRBV15 and TRBJ1-5 for the parts outside the CDR3, the full variable domain is DAMVIQNPRYQVTQFGKPVTLSCSQTLNHNVMYWYQQKSSQAPKLLFHYYDKDFNNEADTPDNFQSRRPNTSFCFLDIRSPGLGDTAMYLCATSRGHNQPQHFGDGTRLSIL.

This clone appeared a few times. The V call is TRBV5-1, the J call TRBJ2-2, with 7 bases lining up with TRBD2. This CDR3 contains 15 residues. Germline CDR1 is SGHRS and CDR2 is YFSETQ. V was clipped by 2 bases and J by 5 bases; unmatched bases: 6. CDR3 sequence (DNA): TGCGCCAGCAGCTTTTATGCGGGAGTGACCGGGGAGCTGTTTTTT. This gives the protein CASSFYAGVTGELFF.

The gene calls are TRBV19 and TRBJ2-5; 10 nucleotides align to TRBD1. Germline-derived CDR1 and CDR2 are LNHDA and SQIVND (reference sequence). V was pared by 3 bases and J by 4 bases, with 5 bases of the junction left unmatched. The CDR3 runs to 15 residues. CDR3 coding DNA: TGTGCCAGTAGTATGGACAGGGGGGGACGAGAGACCCAGTACTTC. Translating it yields CASSMDRGGRETQYF.

The J gene is TRBJ2-7, the V gene TRBV10-2; 8 bases are a match to TRBD1. The CDR3 consists of 15 residues. Germline CDR1 and CDR2: WSHSY and SAAADI. V trimming: 7 bases; J trimming: 0 bases; junction bases outside the gene matches: 8. The CDR3 sequence is CASILGQGYSYEQYF. As DNA, the CDR3 is TGCGCCAGCATCCTAGGACAGGGCTACTCCTACGAGCAGTACTTC.

This rearrangement joins TRBV10-1 to TRBJ2-2, with TRBD1 identical over 8 bases. The CDR3 is made up of 15 amino acids. From germline, CDR1 is WNHNN and CDR2 SYGVQD (reference sequence). V dropped 3 bases and J dropped 7; count of bases not matched to a gene: 7. The chain's CDR3 is CASSETLGTGGELFF. The CDR3 DNA sequence: TGCGCCAGCAGTGAAACGTTGGGGACAGGCGGGGAGCTGTTTTTT.